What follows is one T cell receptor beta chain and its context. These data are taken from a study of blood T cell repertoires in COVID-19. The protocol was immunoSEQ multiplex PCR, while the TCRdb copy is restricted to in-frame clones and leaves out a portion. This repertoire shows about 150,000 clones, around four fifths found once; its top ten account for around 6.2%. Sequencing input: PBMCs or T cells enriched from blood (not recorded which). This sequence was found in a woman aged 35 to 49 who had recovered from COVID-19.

CDR3 coding DNA: TGTGCCACCAGCAGAGAAATTATGGGACTAGCGGGACTATACGAGCAGTACTTC. This encodes CATSREIMGLAGLYEQYF. The V call is TRBV15, the J call TRBJ2-7; 13 nucleotides line up with TRBD2. Germline CDR1 LNHNV, CDR2 YYDKDF (reference sequence). CDR3 length: 18 residues. Trimming at V came to 0 bases and at J to 4 bases, leaving 9 bases not matched to a gene. Variable domain in full (rest from reference TRBV15 and TRBJ2-7): DAMVIQNPRYQVTQFGKPVTLSCSQTLNHNVMYWYQQKSSQAPKLLFHYYDKDFNNEADTPDNFQSRRPNTSFCFLDIRSPGLGDTAMYLCATSREIMGLAGLYEQYFGPGTRLTVT.